One and the same sample provided the 7 T cell receptor beta chains below, sequenced in a study of blood T cell repertoires in COVID-19. TCRdb's table, derived via immunoSEQ multiplex PCR, lists solely in-frame clones and lacks some. The data contain 65,000 to 70,000 clones, about 86% of them singletons. Input material: peripheral blood. Receptors originate from a man aged 45-65 years with acute or convalescent COVID-19.

J is TRBJ2-7 and V is TRBV28, with a tentative D call TRBD2 (5 bases). Germline values: CDR1 MDHEN, CDR2 SYDVKM. CDR3 length: 13 amino acids. The V end lost 4 bases, the J end lost 2 bases, and 9 bases lay between the germline ends. The CDR3 DNA reads TGTGCCAGCAGTTCCCCCGGGACCTACGAGCAGTACTTC. Translation gives CASSSPGTYEQYF.

This clone has only one observation. This chain joins TRBV11-3 and TRBJ2-7; D possibly corresponds to TRBD2 (5 bases). CDR3 length: 15 amino acids. Trimming removed 1 base from V and 0 bases from J, with 10 bases in between. CDR1 SGHNT and CDR2 YENEEA come from the germline V gene. The CDR3 bases are TGTGCCAGCAGCTTAGTGGACTCCCGCTCCTACGAGCAGTACTTC. Its protein product is CASSLVDSRSYEQYF. Supplemented by reference TRBV11-3 and TRBJ2-7, the full variable domain reads EAGVVQSPRYKIIEKKQPVAFWCNPISGHNTLYWYLQNLGQGPELLIRYENEEAVDDSQLPKDRFSAERLKGVDSTLKIQPAELGDSAVYLCASSLVDSRSYEQYFGPGTRLTVT.

The chain employs TRBV6-5 and TRBJ1-6, with 12 bases matching TRBD1. The trim removed 7 bases at V and 8 bases at J, leaving 6 bases unmatched. The V gene's germline CDR1 is MNHEY and CDR2 SVGAGI. The CDR3 loop spans 15 amino acids. The CDR3 DNA follows: TGTGCCAGCAAGTCCGGGACAGGGGGCCATTCACCCCTCCACTTT. This codes for CASKSGTGGHSPLHF.

This clone was found once. The V gene is TRBV10-3, the J gene TRBJ2-5, with a possible D match to TRBD2 (5 bases). Trimming cost V 5 bases and J 3 bases, with 13 bases left between them. Germline values: CDR1 ENHRY, CDR2 SYGVKD. This CDR3 is built from 14 residues. The CDR3 here is CAISISGSKETQYF. The CDR3 bases are TGTGCCATCAGTATATCGGGGAGCAAAGAGACCCAGTACTTC.

The chain joins TRBV10-3 to TRBJ2-1; weak D call: TRBD1 (7 bases). The germline V and J ends were trimmed by 8 bases and 5 bases, with 10 bases remaining between them. There are 12 residues in the CDR3. Germline values: CDR1 ENHRY, CDR2 SYGVKD. DNA for the CDR3: TGTGCCATCGGCGGGACAGACAATGAGCAGTTCTTC. Amino acids: CAIGGTDNEQFF.

The CDR3, as DNA: TGTGCCAGCTCACCACAGTCGTCGGTGTACTATGGCTACACCTTC. This gives the protein CASSPQSSVYYGYTF. The chain employs TRBV18 and TRBJ1-2; D call uncertain. Germline assignment: CDR1 KGHSH and CDR2 LQKENI. The CDR3 runs to 15 residues. V shed 1 base and J shed 3 bases, with 12 bases lying between them.

The rearrangement uses TRBV18 and TRBJ1-1; maybe TRBD1 (6 bases). The CDR3 loop spans 16 amino acids. CDR1 KGHSH and CDR2 LQKENI come from the germline V gene. V lost 1 base to trimming and J lost 5 bases, with 17 bases between them. This CDR3 is CASSPRVQGIDTEAFF. CDR3 nucleotides: TGTGCCAGCTCACCACGTGTACAGGGTATTGATACTGAAGCTTTCTTT. Full variable domain (missing parts from reference TRBV18 and TRBJ1-1): NAGVMQNPRHLVRRRGQEARLRCSPMKGHSHVYWYRQLPEEGLKFMVYLQKENIIDESGMPKERFSAEFPKEGPSILRIQQVVRGDSAAYFCASSPRVQGIDTEAFFGQGTRLTVV.